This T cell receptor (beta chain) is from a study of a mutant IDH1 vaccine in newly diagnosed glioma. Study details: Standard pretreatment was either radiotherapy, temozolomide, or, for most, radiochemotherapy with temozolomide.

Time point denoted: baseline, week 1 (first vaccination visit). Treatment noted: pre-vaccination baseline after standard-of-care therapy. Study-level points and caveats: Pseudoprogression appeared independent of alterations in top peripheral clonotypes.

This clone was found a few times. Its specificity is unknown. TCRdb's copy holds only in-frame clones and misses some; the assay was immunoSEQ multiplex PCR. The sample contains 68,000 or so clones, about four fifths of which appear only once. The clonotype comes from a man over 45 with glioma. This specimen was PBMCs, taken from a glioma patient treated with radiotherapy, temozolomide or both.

The CDR3 DNA reads TGCAGCGCCCGAGGCCAAACTGAAGCTTTCTTT. Protein product: CSARGQTEAFF. V gene TRBV29-1 combines with J gene TRBJ1-1; D unclear. The V end lost 7 bases, the J end lost 5 bases, and 11 bases lay between the germline ends. In germline, CDR1 is SQVTM, CDR2 ANQGSEA. This CDR3 region has 11 residues.